At least ten counts were recorded for the clone carrying this T cell receptor beta chain. Its antigen remains unidentified. Trimming cost V 6 bases and J 6 bases, with 11 bases left between them. CDR1 is DFQATT, CDR2 SNEGSKA, per germline (reference sequence). The CDR3 consists of 11 residues. According to the study, TCR beta libraries were built with iRepertoire HTBI primers and CDR3-region Arm-PCR. TCRdb ran MiXCR on the multiplex PCR reads and lists one entry per CDR3 protein. The table has 350,000 to 400,000 distinct CDR3 sequences, 16% seen once. This record belongs to a study of regulatory T cells in long-lasting Graves disease. The study's findings and limits: Those with persistent disease had in common more public clonotypes (about 3,000) than new patients (approximately 920). Persistent Graves' patients had lower TCR diversity than newly diagnosed ones.

Regarding time point: newly diagnosed GD, antithyroid drugs for less than 3 months. Extracted PBMC RNA gave rise to the TCR library. This sample was also put to use in a study of T cells in Graves' hyperthyroidism and ophthalmopathy. That source notes: In blood, most of the thyroid clonotypes expanded above 0.001 were also present.

The clonotype originates from a woman aged 18-30 years with Graves disease. The input for sequencing was peripheral blood mononuclear cells (PBMCs), taken at new diagnosis, from a patient treated with antithyroid drugs. The chain recombines TRBV20-1 with TRBJ1-1; D is uncertain. The CDR3 DNA sequence: TGCAGTGCGACACTGTACCCTGAAGCTTTCTTT. It codes for CSATLYPEAFF.